The next 17 T cell receptor beta chains were all read from a single sample in a study of blood T cell repertoires in COVID-19. The repertoire was sequenced with immunoSEQ multiplex PCR; TCRdb's copy has only in-frame clones and lacks some. The data show roughly 60,000 clones, roughly four fifths seen once. Sample: peripheral blood. The receptors here all came from a man older than 75 with COVID-19, enrolled during active disease.

The J gene is TRBJ1-6, the V gene TRBV7-8; 10 bases are a match to TRBD1. The CDR3 spans 17 residues. J lost 0 bases, V lost 6 bases, and 5 bases had no gene match. Germline V lookup: CDR1 SGHVS, CDR2 FQNEAQ. The CDR3: CASRGQGWSSYNSPLHF. In nucleotides, the CDR3 is TGTGCCAGCAGGGGACAGGGGTGGAGCTCCTATAATTCACCCCTCCACTTT. The entire variable domain, with the rest obtained from reference TRBV7-8 and TRBJ1-6, is as follows: GAGVSQSPRYKVAKRGQDVALRCDPISGHVSLFWYQQALGQGPEFLTYFQNEAQLDKSGLPSDRFFAERPEGSVSTLKIQRTQQEDSAVYLCASRGQGWSSYNSPLHFGNGTRLTVT.

By frequency in the sample, this clone is medium-sized (0.01 to 0.1%). The chain joins TRBV5-6 to TRBJ1-2; 10 nucleotides match TRBD1. CDR1 and CDR2 from the germline V gene are SGHDT and YYEEEE. The CDR3 totals 14 residues. V shed 0 bases and J 5 bases; nucleotides not matched to a gene: 1. The CDR3 DNA reads as TGTGCCAGCAGCTTGGAGGGACAGGGGTATGGCTACACCTTC. It is translated as CASSLEGQGYGYTF.

The chain uses TRBV5-4 and TRBJ2-1; D might be TRBD2 (5 bases). The germline V and J ends were trimmed by 5 bases and 7 bases, with 16 bases remaining between them. The CDR3 runs to 14 residues. Per germline, CDR1 SGHNT and CDR2 YYREEE (reference sequence). The CDR3 nucleotides read TGTGCCAGCAGGGGGAGTTCTCAAGGGAATGAGCAGTTCTTC. It encodes CASRGSSQGNEQFF.

This rearrangement joins TRBV12-3 or TRBV12-4 to TRBJ1-2; D is ambiguous. Trimming cost V 3 bases and J 4 bases, with 6 bases left between them. The CDR3 runs to 12 residues. The CDR3: CASSLSSYGYTF. In DNA, the CDR3 is TGTGCCAGCAGTTTGAGTAGCTATGGCTACACCTTC.

This clone was picked up one time. The genes are TRBV7-8 and TRBJ1-4; TRBD1 aligns across 7 bases. CDR1 SGHVS and CDR2 FQNEAQ come from the germline V gene. V shed 5 bases, J shed 0 bases, and the junction held 3 bases outside the gene matches. The CDR3 loop spans 15 amino acids. This CDR3 reads CASSQTGTTNEKLFF. The CDR3 DNA follows: TGTGCCAGCAGCCAGACAGGGACAACTAATGAAAAACTGTTTTTT.

J is TRBJ2-7 and V is TRBV5-1, with TRBD1 identical over 7 bases. Per germline, CDR1 SGHRS and CDR2 YFSETQ. V was clipped by 1 base and J by 3 bases; unmatched bases: 7. The CDR3 totals 15 residues. The CDR3 protein is CASSLSPGTDYEQYV. The CDR3 nucleotides are TGCGCCAGCAGCTTGAGCCCCGGGACAGACTACGAGCAGTACGTC.

The chain couples TRBV9 to TRBJ1-3; TRBD1 aligns across 9 bases. CDR3 length: 16 residues. CDR1 is SGDLS and CDR2 is YYNGEE in the germline V gene. With V trimmed by 2 bases and J by 4 bases, 7 bases remained unmatched. The DNA of the CDR3 is TGTGCCAGCAGCGTCACGGACAGGGGACCCGGAAACACCATATATTTT. As protein: CASSVTDRGPGNTIYF.

This clone has only one observation. The CDR3 DNA reads TGCGCCAGCAGCTTGAGTCTAGGACAGGGTGAAGAGACCCAGTACTTC. This encodes CASSLSLGQGEETQYF. The J gene is TRBJ2-5, the V gene TRBV5-1; 8 nucleotides align to TRBD1. CDR1 is SGHRS and CDR2 is YFSETQ in the germline V gene. This CDR3 spans 16 amino acids. V was pared by 1 base and J by 3 bases, with 8 bases of the junction left unmatched. The variable domain in full, completed from reference TRBV5-1 and TRBJ2-5, reads KAGVTQTPRYLIKTRGQQVTLSCSPISGHRSVSWYQQTPGQGLQFLFEYFSETQRNKGNFPGRFSGRQFSNSRSEMNVSTLELGDSALYLCASSLSLGQGEETQYFGPGTRLLVL.

DNA for the CDR3: TGCGCCAGCAGCCATTTAGAAGCATCACCCCTCCACTTT. Residues: CASSHLEASPLHF. The rearrangement links TRBV4-3 to TRBJ1-6; D is ambiguous. Germline V lookup: CDR1 LGHNA, CDR2 YSLEER. This CDR3 contains 13 residues. Trimming took off 3 bases at V and 10 bases at J, with 10 bases between the two ends.

In its sample, this clone was seen a few times. V and J are TRBV5-4 and TRBJ2-3; 12 bases map to TRBD2. CDR1 is SGHNT and CDR2 is YYREEE in the germline V gene (reference sequence). V shed 4 bases and J 5 bases; nucleotides not matched to a gene: 5. This CDR3 is built from 15 residues. The CDR3 region has the DNA TGTGCCAGCAGCCGGTCTAGCGGGGGGGGAGATACGCAGTATTTT. Protein product: CASSRSSGGGDTQYF.

This clone has only one observation. The chain has TRBV9 and TRBJ1-6; 7 nucleotides match TRBD1. Trimming at V came to 3 bases and at J to 2 bases, leaving 2 bases not matched to a gene. This CDR3 spans 15 amino acids. In germline, CDR1 is SGDLS, CDR2 YYNGEE. Written as DNA, the CDR3 is TGTGCCAGCAGCGCCGGGACAGCCTATAATTCACCCCTCCACTTT. Protein: CASSAGTAYNSPLHF.

The rearrangement links TRBV7-9 to TRBJ2-1, with 7 bases fitting TRBD1. CDR3 length: 15 amino acids. The V gene's germline CDR1 is SEHNR and CDR2 FQNEAQ (reference sequence). The V and J ends lost 4 bases and 3 bases, in that order; junction bases with no gene match: 6. This chain's CDR3 is CASSSAGTVYNEQFF. The CDR3 nucleotides read TGTGCCAGCAGCTCCGCCGGGACAGTCTACAATGAGCAGTTCTTC.

V and J are TRBV6-2 or TRBV6-3 and TRBJ1-5; 12 nucleotides agree with TRBD1. This CDR3 is 16 amino acids long. Losses at the gene ends were 4 bases for V and 9 bases for J; bases not matched to a gene: 10. CDR1 is MNHEY and CDR2 is SVGEGT in the germline V gene. The CDR3 nucleotides read TGTGCCAGCAGTTCCGCCGGGACAGGGGGCGGACGGCCCCAGCATTTT. Protein product: CASSSAGTGGGRPQHF.

This chain links TRBV9 with TRBJ2-2, with 8 bases that match TRBD2. Per the germline V gene, CDR1 is SGDLS and CDR2 is YYNGEE. The CDR3 runs to 22 residues. J lost 2 bases, V lost 0 bases, and 21 bases had no gene match. CDR3 coding DNA: TGTGCCAGCAGCGTAGCCCCTTTTTCCACTAGCGGAGCACAAAAAAACACCGGGGAGCTGTTTTTT. Translation: CASSVAPFSTSGAQKNTGELFF.

The chain couples TRBV7-6 to TRBJ1-4, with D possibly TRBD1 on 5 matching bases. V was trimmed by 2 bases and J by 2 bases, leaving 15 bases between them. The CDR3 covers 17 residues. The germline V gene has CDR1 SGHVS and CDR2 FNYEAQ. The CDR3 region has the DNA TGTGCCAGCAGCTTACAGGACACCCATGCGACTAATGAAAAACTGTTTTTT. This translates into CASSLQDTHATNEKLFF.

The chain recombines TRBV5-1 with TRBJ1-1, with D perhaps TRBD1 (6 bases). In germline, CDR1 is SGHRS, CDR2 YFSETQ. The CDR3 is 17 amino acids. Trimming left V 4 bases short and J 4 bases short, with 23 bases between. Here the CDR3 DNA reads TGCGCCAGCAGCCCGGCCACTGGGGGCGGCTTCGGCACTGAAGCTTTCTTT. Protein sequence: CASSPATGGGFGTEAFF.

The genes are TRBV5-1 and TRBJ2-5; tentative D call: TRBD2 (5 bases). Germline values: CDR1 SGHRS, CDR2 YFSETQ. Deletions cut 4 bases from V and 3 bases from J, with 13 bases between. This CDR3 spans 14 amino acids. CDR3 loop: CASSTSRAEETQYF. CDR3 nucleotide sequence: TGCGCCAGCAGCACTTCGAGAGCGGAAGAGACCCAGTACTTC.